Listed here are 24 T cell receptor beta chains from one sample, sequenced in a study of T-cell reconstitution after alpha-beta-depleted transplantation in children. Using unique molecular identifiers, the investigators prepared the TCRbeta library. TCRdb ran MiXCR on the PCR reads and lists one entry per CDR3 protein. The data hold about 200,000 distinct CDR3 sequences, with approximately 17% observed a single time. Material: PBMCs, mostly from graft donor cells, obtained 360 days after TCRalphabeta/CD19-depleted stem cell transplant. These receptors originate from a male patient between 2 and 9 years old who had a stem cell transplant for acute lymphoblastic leukemia, so the T cells may come from the graft donor.

This sequence joins TRBV7-6 and TRBJ2-3; a possible D gene is TRBD2 (5 bases). This CDR3 is 14 amino acids long. Germline values: CDR1 SGHVS, CDR2 FNYEAQ. V was pared by 5 bases and J by 1 base, with 10 bases between. Here the CDR3 reads CASSPSLGTDTQYF. The CDR3 DNA follows: TGTGCCAGCAGCCCTTCACTAGGCACAGATACGCAGTATTTT.

This rearrangement joins TRBV5-5 to TRBJ2-5; TRBD2 might be the D (6 bases). Germline V gene data show CDR1 as SGHKS and CDR2 as YYEKEE (reference sequence). The CDR3 spans 15 residues. Deletions cut 0 bases from V and 4 bases from J, with 13 bases between. The CDR3 region is CASSLVTGVSETQYF. The DNA for the CDR3 is TGTGCCAGCAGCTTGGTCACGGGAGTGTCAGAGACCCAGTACTTC.

The chain links TRBV11-2 to TRBJ2-3, with 14 bases lining up with TRBD2. The CDR3 totals 19 residues. The V segment lost 5 bases and the J segment 1 base; nucleotides outside the gene matches: 11. CDR1 SGHAT and CDR2 FQNNGV come from the germline V gene. CDR3 sequence (DNA): TGTGCCAGCAGCCCCTGGGGACTAGCGGGAGTACTAGGCACAGATACGCAGTATTTT. Amino acids: CASSPWGLAGVLGTDTQYF.

The chain joins TRBV12-3 or TRBV12-4 to TRBJ2-4, with a weak D call TRBD1 (6 bases). CDR3 length equals 14 residues. V was shortened by 5 bases and J by 7 bases, with 15 bases between the two germline ends. The CDR3 here is CASSVQGVGNIQYF. The DNA for the CDR3 is TGTGCCAGCAGTGTACAGGGAGTGGGGAACATTCAGTACTTC.

This clonotype was seen more than once but under ten times. CDR3 DNA sequence: TGTGCCACCAGCAGAGAGGGTATACAGCCCCAGCATTTT. This encodes CATSREGIQPQHF. The chain uses TRBV15 and TRBJ1-5, with D unclear. This CDR3 spans 13 amino acids. Trimming removed 0 bases at V and 7 bases at J, with 7 bases between. Germline lookup yields CDR1 LNHNV and CDR2 YYDKDF (reference sequence). The full variable domain, its missing parts supplied by reference TRBV15 and TRBJ1-5, is DAMVIQNPRYQVTQFGKPVTLSCSQTLNHNVMYWYQQKSSQAPKLLFHYYDKDFNNEADTPDNFQSRRPNTSFCFLDIRSPGLGDTAMYLCATSREGIQPQHFGDGTRLSIL.

This clonotype was seen only a few times. The V gene is TRBV3-1, the J gene TRBJ2-1; the D gene is possibly TRBD2 (6 bases). The CDR3 covers 13 residues. The V end lost 3 bases, the J end lost 9 bases, and 12 bases lay between the germline ends. The germline V gene has CDR1 LGHDT and CDR2 YNNKEL (reference sequence). The CDR3 sequence: CASSHRGNTEQFF. The CDR3 nucleotides are TGTGCCAGCAGCCACCGGGGGAACACTGAGCAGTTCTTC.

This clonotype was seen more than once but under ten times. V is TRBV3-1 and J is TRBJ2-1; D uncertain. The germline CDR1 and CDR2 sequences are LGHDT and YNNKEL (reference sequence). V dropped 2 bases and J dropped 6 bases, with 8 bases sitting between them. The CDR3 is 13 amino acids. The CDR3 region has the DNA TGTGCCAGCAGCCAAACCTTCCTCAATGAGCAGTTCTTC. Protein product: CASSQTFLNEQFF.

The chain uses TRBV15 and TRBJ2-3; D is perhaps TRBD1 (6 bases). The length of the CDR3 is 15 residues. V dropped 7 bases and J dropped 2 bases, with 16 bases sitting between them. Germline V gene lookup returns CDR1 LNHNV and CDR2 YYDKDF (reference sequence). CDR3 residues: CATTPGHSITDTQYF. The CDR3 DNA is TGTGCCACCACCCCGGGACACTCAATCACAGATACGCAGTATTTT.

This clonotype was counted between two and nine times. This chain uses TRBV29-1 with TRBJ2-1, with TRBD2 identical over 7 bases. There are 12 residues in the CDR3. Germline V gives CDR1 SQVTM, CDR2 ANQGSEA. The ends lost 6 bases at V and 5 bases at J; junction bases unmatched: 4. The CDR3 sequence is CSVGLVNNEQFF. CDR3 in DNA: TGCAGCGTCGGACTAGTCAACAATGAGCAGTTCTTC.

Only a few counts were recorded for this clonotype. The chain carries TRBV12-3 or TRBV12-4 and TRBJ1-6; D is unclear. V was pared by 2 bases and J by 7 bases, with 3 bases between. This CDR3 comprises 12 residues. CDR3 in DNA: TGTGCCAGCAGTTTACCGAATTCACCCCTCCACTTT. Translating gives CASSLPNSPLHF.

This clonotype was picked up many times. The chain uses TRBV20-1 and TRBJ1-5; unclear D gene. CDR1 DFQATT and CDR2 SNEGSKA come from the germline V gene (reference sequence). Trimming shortened V by 5 bases and J by 0 bases, and 14 bases separated the two germline ends. This CDR3 comprises 15 residues. The chain's CDR3 is CSALRVSPSNQPQHF. DNA for the CDR3: TGCAGTGCTCTTCGGGTCTCGCCTAGCAATCAGCCCCAGCATTTT.

In this sample, this clonotype turned up a few times. V and J are TRBV10-3 and TRBJ2-2; 7 nucleotides agree with TRBD2. This CDR3 has 15 residues. The germline V gene has CDR1 ENHRY and CDR2 SYGVKD. Trimming cost V 8 bases and J 2 bases; bases outside gene matches: 8. The CDR3 sequence is CAILIREGNTGELFF. As DNA, the CDR3 is TGTGCCATCCTCATTAGGGAGGGCAACACCGGGGAGCTGTTTTTT.

This clonotype came up a few times. This rearrangement joins TRBV5-1 to TRBJ1-5; maybe TRBD1 (5 bases). Trimming pared 0 bases from V and 1 base from J, leaving 11 bases between. CDR1 is SGHRS, CDR2 YFSETQ, per germline. The CDR3 is 16 residues long. The CDR3: CASSLGEGMSNQPQHF. The DNA of the CDR3 is TGCGCCAGCAGCTTGGGAGAGGGGATGAGCAATCAGCCCCAGCATTTT.

The rearrangement uses TRBV11-2 and TRBJ2-4, with 14 bases lining up with TRBD2. Germline CDR1 SGHAT, CDR2 FQNNGV. The CDR3 has 19 residues. V trimming: 5 bases; J trimming: 0 bases; junction bases outside the gene matches: 9. The CDR3 bases are TGTGCCAGCAGCCGCGGTGGACTAGCGGGGGGAAGAGCCAAAAACATTCAGTACTTC. Protein: CASSRGGLAGGRAKNIQYF.

This clonotype was seen a handful of times. V is TRBV5-1 and J is TRBJ2-7, with D tentatively TRBD1 (8 bases). Germline V lookup: CDR1 SGHRS, CDR2 YFSETQ. V was pared by 5 bases and J by 6 bases, with 18 bases between. The CDR3 spans 14 residues. This chain's CDR3 is CASRPGQGGSEQYF. The CDR3 DNA is TGCGCCAGCAGACCTGGACAGGGAGGGAGCGAGCAGTACTTC.

Ten or more counts support this clonotype. V and J are TRBV28 and TRBJ2-3; the D is unclear. The germline gives CDR1 MDHEN, CDR2 SYDVKM. With 4 bases removed from V and 6 bases from J, the gap between germline ends came to 5 bases. The CDR3 runs 11 residues. Here the CDR3 reads CASSSRDTQYF. The DNA for the CDR3 is TGTGCCAGCAGTTCTCGCGATACGCAGTATTTT.

This chain joins TRBV12-3 or TRBV12-4 and TRBJ1-5, with 11 bases that match TRBD1. V shed 5 bases, J shed 6 bases, and the junction held 3 bases outside the gene matches. CDR3 length: 14 residues. This CDR3 is CASSGQGAVQPQHF. The CDR3 region has the DNA TGTGCCAGCAGTGGACAGGGGGCCGTTCAGCCCCAGCATTTT.

This clonotype was seen a handful of times. The rearrangement links TRBV5-1 to TRBJ1-1; 10 bases fit TRBD1. This CDR3 has 15 amino acids. CDR1 is SGHRS, CDR2 YFSETQ, per germline. J lost 3 bases, V lost 0 bases, and 2 bases had no gene match. The DNA for the CDR3 is TGCGCCAGCAGCTTGGGACAGGGGGCGCACACTGAAGCTTTCTTT. Protein: CASSLGQGAHTEAFF.

The rearrangement joins TRBV18 to TRBJ2-5, with a possible D match to TRBD1 (6 bases). The CDR3 totals 16 residues. Trimming pared 0 bases from V and 5 bases from J, leaving 16 bases between. Germline V lookup: CDR1 KGHSH, CDR2 LQKENI. CDR3: CASSPPTPRGGETQYF. For the CDR3, the DNA is TGTGCCAGCTCACCACCGACCCCCAGGGGCGGGGAGACCCAGTACTTC.

A few counts support this clonotype. This sequence joins TRBV20-1 and TRBJ2-2; TRBD2 is a possible D gene (6 bases). V was cut by 5 bases and J by 6 bases, with 16 bases left in between. Germline V gives CDR1 DFQATT, CDR2 SNEGSKA (reference sequence). The length of the CDR3 is 14 residues. The CDR3 here is CSAVGGLFSGELFF. As DNA, the CDR3 is TGCAGTGCTGTGGGGGGATTATTTTCCGGGGAGCTGTTTTTT.

Only a few counts were recorded for this clonotype. The chain is built from TRBV30 and TRBJ2-7, with D hard to call. V lost 0 bases to trimming and J lost 2 bases, with 8 bases between them. Looked up from germline, CDR1 is GTSNPN and CDR2 is SVGIG (reference sequence). The length of the CDR3 is 13 residues. CDR3 nucleotide sequence: TGTGCCTGGAGTGTAATAGGCCCCTACGAGCAGTACTTC. It translates to CAWSVIGPYEQYF.

This clonotype was seen more than once but under ten times. The rearrangement links TRBV4-2 to TRBJ2-5; D may be TRBD2 (5 bases). Germline loops: CDR1 LGHNA, CDR2 YNFKEQ. The CDR3 loop spans 13 amino acids. V lost 4 bases and J 4 bases, leaving 10 bases between the germline ends. The CDR3 region has the DNA TGTGCCAGCAGCCCAACTAGGGTAGAGACCCAGTACTTC. Protein sequence: CASSPTRVETQYF.

This sequence joins TRBV11-2 and TRBJ1-2; D might be TRBD1 (6 bases). Germline V gene lookup returns CDR1 SGHAT and CDR2 FQNNGV. There are 14 residues in the CDR3. The V and J ends lost 0 bases and 8 bases respectively, with 13 bases between them. The CDR3 DNA reads TGTGCCAGCAGCTTAGATCGACAGGTTGGAGGCTACACCTTC. The encoded protein is CASSLDRQVGGYTF.

V and J are TRBV11-2 and TRBJ1-1; 9 bases agree with TRBD1. The CDR3 contains 15 residues. Trimming cost V 4 bases and J 3 bases; bases outside gene matches: 6. Germline V lookup: CDR1 SGHAT, CDR2 FQNNGV. The CDR3 DNA is TGTGCCAGCAGCTCTTTCCGGACAGGGGACACTGAAGCTTTCTTT. It is translated as CASSSFRTGDTEAFF.